This T cell receptor (beta chain) was recorded in a study of cytomegalovirus exposure and HLA in healthy donors. Study-wide results and limits: The listing of 160 or so TCR beta chains classed them as cytomegalovirus-associated. Reported results showed that the classifier diagnosed cytomegalovirus status with high specificity and sensitivity.

Only in-frame clones appear in the TCRdb table, and some are missing; sequencing was by immunoSEQ multiplex PCR. The sample records some 120,000 clones, 90% to 97% being singletons. This CDR3 has 11 residues. V lost 10 bases and J lost 7; bases outside the gene matches: 3. CDR1 and CDR2 from the germline V gene are MGHDK and SYGVNS. With respect to this clone: The target antigen is unknown.

The TCR sequence derives from a man between 18 and 35 years old in good health and CMV-seronegative. Input material: PBMCs. The chain joins TRBV25-1 to TRBJ2-1, with 8 bases lining up with TRBD1. The CDR3 spells CATRQGNEQFF. CDR3 in DNA: TGTGCCACCAGACAGGGGAATGAGCAGTTCTTC.